The TCR beta chain described here comes from a study of blood T cell repertoires in COVID-19 (TCRdb year 2020). In the study overall: Samples covering the acute and convalescent phases of COVID-19 were provided by collaborators in the United States, Italy and Spain. The prospective study material was composed of cDNA or gDNA derived from T cells, B-cell-depleted T cells, or PBMCs. Sample metadata almost always included a de-identified subject ID, COVID-19 status, age in years and sex. Samples were obtained from the ongoing ImmuneRACE study (first 160 participants) and from some 1,200 subjects provided by 6 global collaborators. The repertoires were made available in a free public database intended to serve as a resource for research on the immune response to SARS-CoV-2. Subjects who had been exposed to COVID-19, were actively infected with it, or had recovered from it provided the deeply sampled blood TCRbeta repertoires that made up the dataset. Where available, HLA class I and class II types were obtained from metadata supplied by the sample provider rather than from assay-based typing.

The CDR3 runs 14 residues from the cysteine to the phenylalanine. Of the read, only the CDR3 DNA is kept; its 42 bases are in frame from base 1. The germline V gene encodes CDR1 SGHRS and CDR2 YFSETQ. Trimming costs V 1 base and J 5 bases, and their ends lie 12 bases apart. As concerns this clone: The target of this receptor is not known. Per-nucleotide qualities are absent, and no much larger clonotype sits a single base away.

Whole blood was collected in K2EDTA tubes by collaborating institutions according to the institutions' own protocols. Collaborator samples were shipped for TCRbeta analysis as frozen whole blood, isolated PBMCs, or DNA extracted from either sample type. The research as a whole found: Clinical and demographic metadata were provided uncurated, with the amount varying by source and participant.

TCRbeta CDR3 regions were amplified from genomic DNA by means of the immunoSEQ Assay, a bias-controlled multiplex PCR. The paper's data handling went like this. Nucleated cell counts per sample were estimated from amplification of reference gene primers within the assay. To quantify the absolute abundance of each unique TCRbeta CDR3 rearrangement, sequence reads were collapsed and filtered. For each sample, productive Simpson clonality was calculated as the square root of Simpson's diversity index over productive rearrangements. TCRdb took this table from immuneACCESS and kept in-frame rearrangements with V and J called. Such tables lack part of the clones; where checked against another copy, unresolved V genes explain under half of the gap, and the rest is unexplained. V and J calls and clone size come straight from that table; D and trimming were deduced from the DNA. For this sample there are some 44,000 clones; roughly 90% appear just once. The ten biggest clones cover more than 10% of the sample.

The chain is encoded by TRBV5-1 joined to TRBJ1-1; TRBD1 is perhaps the D gene, given 6 matching bases. The receptor comes from a human donor in a cohort sampled during active COVID-19. Sequenced material: peripheral blood. In nucleotide form, the sequence is TGCGCCAGCAGCTTGAGGGGGATGGGAACTGAAGCTTTCTTT. Its translation is CASSLRGMGTEAFF.